The 5 T cell receptor beta chains in this list originate from one sample, sequenced in a study of response to subunit inactivated influenza vaccine. TCRdb re-analysed the RT-PCR reads in MiXCR, keeping a single row per CDR3 protein. The sample includes about half a million distinct CDR3 sequences, 9.5% to 13% of them seen just once. Specimen: PBMCs from blood, collected about 40 days after vaccination. These receptors all stem from a man aged 50 or older who received an inactivated influenza vaccine.

This clonotype was found a few times. The rearrangement joins TRBV3-1 to TRBJ2-5, with D unresolved. V was shortened by 1 base and J by 2 bases, with 14 bases between the two germline ends. Germline CDR1 LGHDT, CDR2 YNNKEL (reference sequence). The CDR3 length is 16 residues. The CDR3 loop is CASSQGFRSQQETQYF. CDR3 coding DNA: TGTGCCAGCAGCCAAGGGTTTCGGAGCCAGCAAGAGACCCAGTACTTC.

The chain employs TRBV5-1 and TRBJ2-3, with D unresolved. Germline V gene lookup returns CDR1 SGHRS and CDR2 YFSETQ. The CDR3 covers 15 residues. V lost 5 bases and J 1 base, leaving 14 bases between the germline ends. Written as DNA, the CDR3 is TGCGCCAGCAGACTTCGACCGCTTCGCACAGATACGCAGTATTTT. Translation gives CASRLRPLRTDTQYF.

This sequence joins TRBV29-1 and TRBJ2-5, with unresolved D. Trimming cost V 4 bases and J 5 bases, with 5 bases left between them. From germline, CDR1 is SQVTM and CDR2 ANQGSEA. The CDR3 sequence is 10 residues long. The CDR3 region has the DNA TGCAGCGTTGTGGAGGAGACCCAGTACTTC. Its translation is CSVVEETQYF.

This rearrangement joins TRBV20-1 to TRBJ2-1; possibly TRBD2 for D (5 bases). The germline V gene has CDR1 DFQATT and CDR2 SNEGSKA (reference sequence). Trimming cost V 3 bases and J 1 base, with 7 bases left between them. The CDR3 has 13 amino acids. The CDR3, as DNA: TGCAGTGCTAGTTCGGGATCCTACAATGAGCAGTTCTTC. This sequence encodes CSASSGSYNEQFF.

This clonotype appeared a few times. The rearrangement uses TRBV7-9 and TRBJ2-1; D perhaps matches TRBD2 (6 bases). V was clipped by 10 bases and J by 9 bases, with 13 bases between them. The CDR3 has 11 amino acids. Germline-derived CDR1 and CDR2 are SEHNR and FQNEAQ (reference sequence). The CDR3 DNA follows: TGTGCCATCCGAGCGGGCGGTGAGCAGTTCTTC. Its translation is CAIRAGGEQFF. The whole variable domain, filled in from reference TRBV7-9 and TRBJ2-1, reads DTGVSQNPRHKITKRGQNVTFRCDPISEHNRLYWYRQTLGQGPEFLTYFQNEAQLEKSRLLSDRFSAERPKGSFSTLEIQRTEQGDSAMYLCAIRAGGEQFFGPGTRLTVL.